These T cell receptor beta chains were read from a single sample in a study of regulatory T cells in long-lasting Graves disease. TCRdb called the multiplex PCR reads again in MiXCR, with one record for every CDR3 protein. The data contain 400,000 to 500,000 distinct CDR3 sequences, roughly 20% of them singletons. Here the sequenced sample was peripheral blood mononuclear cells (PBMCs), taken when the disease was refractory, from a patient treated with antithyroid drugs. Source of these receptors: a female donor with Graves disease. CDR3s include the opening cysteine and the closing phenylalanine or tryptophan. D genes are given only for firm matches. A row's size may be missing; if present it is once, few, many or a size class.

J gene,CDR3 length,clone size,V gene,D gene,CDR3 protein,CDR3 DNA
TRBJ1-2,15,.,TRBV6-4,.,CASSDHHGIGYGYTF,TGTGCCAGCAGTGACCATCACGGGATAGGCTATGGCTACACCTTC
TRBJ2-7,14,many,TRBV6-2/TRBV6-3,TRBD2,CASSYVAGVGEQYF,TGTGCCAGCAGTTACGTGGCGGGAGTAGGCGAGCAGTACTTC
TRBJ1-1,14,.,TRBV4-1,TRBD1,CASSQDRGRTEAFF,TGCGCCAGCAGCCAAGACAGGGGGCGAACTGAAGCTTTCTTT
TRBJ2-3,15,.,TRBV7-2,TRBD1,CASSFTEGARDTQYF,TGTGCCAGCAGCTTCACTGAGGGGGCAAGAGATACGCAGTATTTT
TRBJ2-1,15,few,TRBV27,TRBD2,CASSYGLAGGYEQFF,TGTGCCAGCAGTTACGGACTAGCGGGAGGTTATGAGCAGTTCTTC
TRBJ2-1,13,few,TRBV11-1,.,CASSLPPDFEQFF,TGTGCCAGCAGCTTACCCCCTGACTTCGAGCAGTTCTTC
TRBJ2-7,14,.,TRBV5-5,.,CASNYGGRNDEQYF,TGTGCCAGCAACTATGGGGGCCGCAACGACGAGCAGTACTTC
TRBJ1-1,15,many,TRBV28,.,CASSLAGDVNTEAFF,TGTGCCAGCAGTTTAGCAGGGGATGTGAACACTGAAGCTTTCTTT
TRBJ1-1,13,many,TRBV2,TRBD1,CASNDRANTEAFF,TGTGCCAGCAACGACAGGGCGAACACTGAAGCTTTCTTT
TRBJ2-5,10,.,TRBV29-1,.,CSVVRATQYF,TGCAGCGTCGTAAGGGCGACCCAGTACTTC